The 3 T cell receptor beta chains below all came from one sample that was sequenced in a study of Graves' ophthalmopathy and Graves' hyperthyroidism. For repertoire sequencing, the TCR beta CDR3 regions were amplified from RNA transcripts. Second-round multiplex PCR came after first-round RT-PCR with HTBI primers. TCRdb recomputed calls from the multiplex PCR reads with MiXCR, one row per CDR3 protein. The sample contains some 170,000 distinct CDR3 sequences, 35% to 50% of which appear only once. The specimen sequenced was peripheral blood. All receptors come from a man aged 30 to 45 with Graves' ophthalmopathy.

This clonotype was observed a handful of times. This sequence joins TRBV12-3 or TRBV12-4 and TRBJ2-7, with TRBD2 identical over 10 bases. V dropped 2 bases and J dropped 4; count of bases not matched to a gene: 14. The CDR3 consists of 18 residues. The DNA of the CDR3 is TGTGCCAGCAGTTTACTAGCCCCCCTAGCGGGAGATGGGTACGAGCAGTACTTC. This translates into CASSLLAPLAGDGYEQYF.

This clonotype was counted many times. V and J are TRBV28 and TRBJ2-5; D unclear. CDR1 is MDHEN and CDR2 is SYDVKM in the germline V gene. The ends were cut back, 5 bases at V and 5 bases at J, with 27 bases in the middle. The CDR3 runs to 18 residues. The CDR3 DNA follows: TGTGCCAGCAGTCCCCTACCCCCCTCCGAGTGGGGTGAGGAGACCCAGTACTTC. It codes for CASSPLPPSEWGEETQYF.

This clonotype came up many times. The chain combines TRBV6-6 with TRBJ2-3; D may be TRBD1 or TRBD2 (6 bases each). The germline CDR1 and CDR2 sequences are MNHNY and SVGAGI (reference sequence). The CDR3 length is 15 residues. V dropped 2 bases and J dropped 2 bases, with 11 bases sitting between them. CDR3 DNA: TGTGCCAGCAGTTACGGGGGGACATACACAGATACGCAGTATTTT. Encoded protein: CASSYGGTYTDTQYF.